The rows below give T cell receptor beta chains drawn from one sample of a study of cytomegalovirus exposure and HLA in healthy donors. Here immunoSEQ multiplex PCR was the method, and the copy in TCRdb shows in-frame clones only, minus some. The sample yields about 200,000 clones, around 88% seen once. Sequences were obtained from PBMCs. These TCRs come from a woman aged 18 to 35 in good health and CMV-seronegative. Both conserved end residues are part of each CDR3. The order of the fields is CDR3 length, clone size, J gene, D gene, V gene, CDR3 protein, CDR3 DNA. D genes are given only for firm matches. For some rows the clone size is stated as once, few or many, or as a class when expanded; others skip it.

>17|-|TRBJ2-1|TRBD2|TRBV5-1
CASSPSSGSITYNEQFF
TGCGCCAGCAGCCCTTCTAGCGGGAGTATCACCTACAATGAGCAGTTCTTC
>16|-|TRBJ1-3|-|TRBV5-6
CASSSPFARDGNTIYF
TGTGCCAGCAGCTCACCCTTCGCCAGGGATGGAAACACCATATATTTT
>13|-|TRBJ2-1|-|TRBV29-1
CSVLARGFNEQFF
TGCAGCGTTCTGGCTAGGGGTTTCAATGAGCAGTTCTTC
>14|-|TRBJ1-2|TRBD1|TRBV9
CASSVQGQDYGYTF
TGTGCCAGCAGCGTACAAGGACAGGACTATGGCTACACCTTC
>13|-|TRBJ2-7|-|TRBV5-6
CASSLAQGYEQYF
TGTGCCAGCAGCTTGGCCCAGGGCTACGAGCAGTACTTC
>15|-|TRBJ1-3|-|TRBV9
CASSVEKGRGNTIYF
TGTGCCAGCAGCGTTGAGAAAGGGAGGGGAAACACCATATATTTT
>13|-|TRBJ1-2|TRBD1|TRBV27
CASSPDRDYGYTF
TGTGCCAGCAGCCCCGACAGGGACTATGGCTACACCTTC
>13|once|TRBJ2-5|-|TRBV7-9
CASSLFQQETQYF
TGTGCCAGCAGCTTATTCCAGCAAGAGACCCAGTACTTC
>16|-|TRBJ1-1|TRBD1|TRBV27
CASSSFAGQGVSEAFF
TGTGCCAGCAGTTCATTCGCGGGACAGGGGGTTTCTGAAGCTTTCTTT
>15|-|TRBJ2-4|-|TRBV19
CASSKRRGGPNIQYF
TGTGCCAGTAGTAAGAGGCGGGGAGGCCCAAACATTCAGTACTTC
>16|-|TRBJ2-7|TRBD1|TRBV5-6
CASSLGTGTGYYEQYF
TGTGCCAGCAGCTTGGGTACCGGGACAGGCTACTACGAGCAGTACTTC
>13|once|TRBJ2-7|TRBD1|TRBV29-1
CSVSGDRVTEQYF
TGCAGCGTTAGCGGGGACAGGGTAACCGAGCAGTACTTC
>17|-|TRBJ2-1|TRBD2|TRBV6-1
CASSAFGGGTSSNEQFF
TGTGCCAGCAGTGCTTTCGGGGGCGGGACTAGTAGCAATGAGCAGTTCTTC
>16|-|TRBJ1-2|-|TRBV9
CASSVASEGDKYGYTF
TGTGCCAGCAGCGTAGCTTCCGAAGGGGATAAATATGGCTACACCTTC
>14|-|TRBJ2-2|-|TRBV30
CAWAAGLFTGELFF
TGTGCCTGGGCTGCGGGACTTTTCACCGGGGAGCTGTTTTTT
>16|once|TRBJ2-7|TRBD2|TRBV6-1
CASRELLAGRSYEQYF
TGTGCCAGCAGGGAACTCCTAGCGGGACGATCCTACGAGCAGTACTTC
>14|-|TRBJ2-3|-|TRBV29-1
CSVDKLDGTDTQYF
TGCAGCGTTGATAAGCTAGATGGGACAGATACGCAGTATTTT
>14|-|TRBJ2-3|TRBD1|TRBV6-4
CASSDKGATDTQYF
TGTGCCAGCAGTGACAAGGGGGCCACAGATACGCAGTATTTT
>13|-|TRBJ2-7|TRBD1|TRBV7-9
CASSLEGAREQYF
TGTGCCAGCAGCTTAGAGGGGGCGAGGGAGCAGTACTTC
>15|-|TRBJ2-7|TRBD2|TRBV11-2
CASSWGTSGAYEQYF
TGTGCCAGCAGCTGGGGGACTAGCGGGGCCTACGAGCAGTACTTC
>14|-|TRBJ1-2|TRBD1|TRBV9
CASSAPGQYYGYTF
TGTGCCAGCAGCGCCCCGGGACAGTACTATGGCTACACCTTC
>12|-|TRBJ1-1|-|TRBV27
CASRSPGREAFF
TGTGCCAGCAGATCGCCCGGGAGGGAAGCTTTCTTT
>15|-|TRBJ1-2|-|TRBV4-2
CASSQDTRTDYGYTF
TGTGCCAGCAGCCAAGATACCCGGACAGACTATGGCTACACCTTC
>12|-|TRBJ1-2|-|TRBV19
CASNQREHGYTF
TGTGCCAGTAATCAGCGGGAGCATGGCTACACCTTC
>13|-|TRBJ2-1|TRBD2|TRBV5-1
CASSPGGGNEQFF
TGCGCCAGCAGCCCGGGAGGAGGAAATGAGCAGTTCTTC
>14|-|TRBJ2-7|-|TRBV5-1
CASSLDRVEYEQYF
TGCGCCAGCAGCTTGGACAGGGTCGAGTACGAGCAGTACTTC
>14|-|TRBJ2-7|TRBD1|TRBV2
CASSQDRTSYEQYF
TGTGCCAGCAGCCAGGACAGGACCTCCTACGAGCAGTACTTC
>14|-|TRBJ2-2|-|TRBV27
CASSTQQGTGELFF
TGTGCCAGCAGTACTCAACAGGGTACCGGGGAGCTGTTTTTT
>13|-|TRBJ2-7|-|TRBV11-2
CAGLLRGSYEQYF
TGTGCCGGATTGCTTAGGGGGTCCTACGAGCAGTACTTC
>14|few|TRBJ2-7|TRBD2|TRBV27
CASRPQAGAYEQYF
TGTGCCAGCAGACCCCAAGCGGGAGCCTACGAGCAGTACTTC
>11|-|TRBJ1-1|-|TRBV30
CAWIAGTEAFF
TGTGCCTGGATTGCGGGCACTGAAGCTTTCTTT
>11|once|TRBJ2-1|-|TRBV5-8
CASTEGNEQFF
TGTGCCAGCACGGAGGGGAATGAGCAGTTCTTC
>14|-|TRBJ1-4|TRBD1|TRBV6-4
CASSRQGRREKLFF
TGTGCCAGCAGTCGACAGGGGAGACGCGAAAAACTGTTTTTT
>14|-|TRBJ2-7|-|TRBV30
CAWSVLEFSYEQYF
TGTGCCTGGAGTGTGCTGGAGTTCTCCTACGAGCAGTACTTC
>15|-|TRBJ1-2|TRBD1|TRBV15
CATSRVGQKIYGYTF
TGTGCCACCAGCAGAGTGGGACAGAAAATCTATGGCTACACCTTC
>15|-|TRBJ2-1|TRBD2|TRBV5-1
CASSFRAGGPHRGFF
TGCGCCAGCAGCTTTCGAGCGGGAGGGCCTCACCGGGGGTTCTTC
>12|-|TRBJ1-4|TRBD1|TRBV28
CASRGQGQKLFF
TGTGCCAGCAGAGGACAGGGGCAAAAACTGTTTTTT
>15|-|TRBJ2-7|-|TRBV4-1
CASSQEPGGKQGQYF
TGCGCCAGCAGCCAAGAGCCGGGAGGCAAACAGGGGCAGTACTTC
>15|-|TRBJ2-1|-|TRBV27
CASRNGGGAYNEQFF
TGTGCCAGCAGAAATGGAGGGGGCGCCTACAATGAGCAGTTCTTC
>13|-|TRBJ2-2|-|TRBV5-4
CASSALGGGELFF
TGTGCCAGCAGCGCGCTGGGGGGCGGGGAGCTGTTTTTT
>14|-|TRBJ1-1|TRBD1|TRBV5-1
CASSVWTGDTEAFF
TGCGCCAGCAGCGTGTGGACAGGGGACACTGAAGCTTTCTTT
>14|few|TRBJ1-2|TRBD1|TRBV19
CASSIQGEVDGYTF
TGTGCCAGTAGTATCCAGGGGGAAGTAGACGGCTACACCTTC
>17|-|TRBJ2-1|-|TRBV10-1
CASSDSVYRERGDEQFF
TGCGCCAGCAGTGATTCCGTTTACAGGGAGAGGGGCGATGAGCAGTTCTTC
>16|-|TRBJ1-2|-|TRBV7-2
CASSFLTGDTNYGYTF
TGTGCCAGCAGCTTCCTTACTGGAGATACTAACTATGGCTACACCTTC
>16|-|TRBJ2-1|-|TRBV7-9
CASGSDWGSSYNEQFF
TGTGCCAGCGGGAGCGATTGGGGTAGCTCCTACAATGAGCAGTTCTTC
>16|-|TRBJ2-7|TRBD2|TRBV5-1
CASSLGGSGNAYEQYF
TGCGCCAGCAGCTTGGGGGGTAGCGGGAATGCCTACGAGCAGTACTTC
>12|-|TRBJ1-2|-|TRBV29-1
CSVEMWGPGYTF
TGCAGCGTTGAAATGTGGGGGCCCGGCTACACCTTC
>14|-|TRBJ2-7|-|TRBV9
CASSVADTTYEQYF
TGTGCCAGCAGCGTAGCTGATACTACCTACGAGCAGTACTTC
>12|-|TRBJ1-1|-|TRBV6-6
CASSRDTGLAFF
TGTGCCAGCAGTCGAGACACTGGTCTGGCTTTCTTT
>15|-|TRBJ2-1|TRBD2|TRBV11-2
CASSPGLAPGGEQFF
TGTGCCAGCAGCCCGGGACTAGCGCCCGGAGGTGAGCAGTTCTTC
>16|-|TRBJ2-1|-|TRBV14
CASSGGGTGFYNEQFF
TGTGCCAGCAGCGGCGGGGGGACAGGGTTCTACAATGAGCAGTTCTTC
>11|once|TRBJ2-4|-|TRBV2
CASSDEDIQYF
TGTGCCAGCAGTGATGAGGACATTCAGTACTTC
>12|-|TRBJ1-1|-|TRBV6-1
CASNRQNTEAFF
TGTGCCAGCAACCGACAGAACACTGAAGCTTTCTTT
>17|once|TRBJ2-1|TRBD2|TRBV28
CASSFRRTSGSSGEQFF
TGTGCCAGCAGTTTCCGTCGGACTAGCGGGAGTAGTGGTGAGCAGTTCTTC